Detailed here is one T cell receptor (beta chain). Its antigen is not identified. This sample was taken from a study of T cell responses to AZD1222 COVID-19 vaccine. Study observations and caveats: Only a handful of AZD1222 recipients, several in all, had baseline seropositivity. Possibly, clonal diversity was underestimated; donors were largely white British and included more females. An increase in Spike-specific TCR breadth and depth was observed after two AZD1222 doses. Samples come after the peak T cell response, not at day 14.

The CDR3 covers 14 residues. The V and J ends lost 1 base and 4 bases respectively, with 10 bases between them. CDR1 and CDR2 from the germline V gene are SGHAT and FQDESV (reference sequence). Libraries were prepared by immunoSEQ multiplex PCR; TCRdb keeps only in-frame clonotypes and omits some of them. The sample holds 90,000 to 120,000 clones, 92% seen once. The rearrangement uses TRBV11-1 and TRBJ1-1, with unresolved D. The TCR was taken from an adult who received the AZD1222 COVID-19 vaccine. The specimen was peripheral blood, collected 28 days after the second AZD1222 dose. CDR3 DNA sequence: TGTGCCAGCAGCTTAGAATCCGTAGGCACTGAAGCTTTCTTT. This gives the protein CASSLESVGTEAFF.